The T cell receptor (beta chain) described here comes from a study of blood T cell repertoires in COVID-19. Study-level information: Material from acute and convalescent COVID-19 was sourced from the United States, Italy and Spain.

Original processing notes: It was from reference gene primer amplification that nucleated cell counts were estimated. Some clones are missing from TCRdb's copy, which holds only in-frame ones; the method was immunoSEQ multiplex PCR. D and trimming come from the DNA, and the V and J calls and clone size come from that table. The repertoire has around 70,000 clones, 86% of them found once; the top ten carry roughly 8%. The sequence was collected from a man under 40 with acute or convalescent COVID-19. The sequenced material came from peripheral blood.

The CDR3 sequence is CASKDGSAPYEQYF. The CDR3 DNA is TGTGCCAGCAAGGATGGGAGTGCGCCCTACGAGCAGTACTTC. The chain uses TRBV27 and TRBJ2-7, with D tentatively TRBD2 (5 bases). The CDR3 is made up of 14 amino acids. V shed 7 bases and J shed 2 bases, with 15 bases lying between them. CDR1 is MNHEY, CDR2 SMNVEV, per germline (reference sequence).